Following are 18 T cell receptor beta chains from one sample sequenced in a study of T cells in Graves' hyperthyroidism and ophthalmopathy. Template material for amplifying TCR beta CDR3 regions consisted of RNA transcripts. Researchers ran a first-round RT-PCR on the TCR CDR3 using the HTBI primer set. TCRdb itself ran the multiplex PCR reads through MiXCR, one entry per CDR3 protein. The table lists 400,000 to 500,000 distinct CDR3 sequences, around 13% of them singletons. Sequenced material: blood. All receptors come from a woman aged 18-35 years with Graves' hyperthyroidism.

Ten or more counts support this clonotype. This chain uses TRBV28 with TRBJ2-5; the D gene is possibly TRBD1 (5 bases). V gave up 5 bases and J gave up 5 bases, with 9 bases separating them. CDR3 length: 12 amino acids. The germline gives CDR1 MDHEN, CDR2 SYDVKM. CDR3 protein: CASSLRGETQYF. The CDR3 DNA sequence: TGTGCCAGCAGTCTAAGGGGCGAGACCCAGTACTTC.

The chain couples TRBV20-1 to TRBJ1-5; 7 positions agree with TRBD1. From germline, CDR1 is DFQATT and CDR2 SNEGSKA (reference sequence). This CDR3 spans 12 amino acids. J gave up 7 bases and V 6 bases, and 6 bases lay outside the gene matches. The CDR3 sequence: CSARTGGQPQHF. In DNA form, the CDR3 reads TGCAGTGCCAGGACAGGCGGACAGCCCCAGCATTTT.

This clonotype was picked up many times. The rearrangement joins TRBV28 to TRBJ1-2; TRBD1 might be the D (5 bases). The CDR3 runs to 14 residues. Trimming pared 4 bases from V and 5 bases from J, leaving 14 bases between. Germline CDR1 and CDR2: MDHEN and SYDVKM. The CDR3 region has the DNA TGTGCCAGCAGTTCCGGACAAGCTCCGTATGGCTACACCTTC. Protein: CASSSGQAPYGYTF.

The chain uses TRBV5-1 and TRBJ2-7; tentatively, D is TRBD1 (5 bases). From germline, CDR1 is SGHRS and CDR2 YFSETQ. Trimming took 4 bases from V and 2 from J, leaving 13 bases between them. The CDR3 is made up of 14 amino acids. CDR3 residues: CASSLQTEAYEQYF. The CDR3 bases are TGCGCCAGCAGCCTCCAGACAGAAGCCTACGAGCAGTACTTC.

CDR3 protein: CASSLQASAYNEQFF. The CDR3 bases are TGTGCCAGCAGCTTACAGGCTAGCGCCTACAATGAGCAGTTCTTC. This chain joins TRBV7-3 and TRBJ2-1, with D maybe TRBD2 (6 bases). This CDR3 has 15 amino acids. The germline CDR1 and CDR2 sequences are SGHTA and FQGTGA. Trimming cost V 2 bases and J 2 bases, with 10 bases left between them. Looking up the rest from reference TRBV7-3 and TRBJ2-1 gives the full variable domain: GAGVSQTPSNKVTEKGKYVELRCDPISGHTALYWYRQSLGQGPEFLIYFQGTGAADDSGLPNDRFFAVRPEGSVSTLKIQRTERGDSAVYLCASSLQASAYNEQFFGPGTRLTVL.

At least ten counts were recorded for this clonotype. The chain carries TRBV3-1 and TRBJ1-2, with TRBD1 as a possible D gene (6 bases). V lost 4 bases, J lost 0 bases, and 12 bases lay in between. Germline V gene data show CDR1 as LGHDT and CDR2 as YNNKEL (reference sequence). This CDR3 is built from 15 residues. The CDR3 nucleotides are TGTGCCAGCAGCCGAGAGGGGGTAGCTAACTATGGCTACACCTTC. Its protein is CASSREGVANYGYTF.

This clonotype was counted ten times or more. The chain links TRBV2 to TRBJ1-4; D perhaps matches TRBD1 (5 bases). This CDR3 comprises 15 residues. Trimming took 6 bases from V and 8 from J, leaving 19 bases between them. Germline values: CDR1 SNHLY, CDR2 FYNNEI. CDR3 in amino acids: CASSVRAGTGEKLFF. CDR3 coding DNA: TGTGCCAGCAGCGTCCGGGCAGGGACGGGGGAAAAACTGTTTTTT.

The table lists this clonotype with many counts. The chain recombines TRBV20-1 with TRBJ2-6, with D possibly being TRBD1 (5 bases). The CDR3 spans 16 residues. V lost 1 base and J lost 1, with 11 bases in between. CDR1 is DFQATT, CDR2 SNEGSKA, per germline (reference sequence). DNA of the CDR3: TGCAGTGCTAGAGGACAGACCCTTTCTGGGGCCAACGTCCTGACTTTC. Its translation is CSARGQTLSGANVLTF.

The V gene is TRBV2, the J gene TRBJ2-1, with 8 bases that match TRBD1. The CDR3 runs to 15 residues. CDR1 and CDR2 (germline): SNHLY, FYNNEI. Trimming took 4 bases from V and 6 from J; bases not matched to a gene: 8. The CDR3 is CASSGAGGLINEQFF. CDR3 sequence (DNA): TGTGCCAGCAGTGGGGCAGGGGGCTTAATCAATGAGCAGTTCTTC.

The rearrangement joins TRBV7-9 to TRBJ2-2; 12 bases are a match to TRBD2. In germline, CDR1 is SEHNR, CDR2 FQNEAQ (reference sequence). V lost 5 bases to trimming and J lost 1 base; unmatched junction nucleotides: 5. This CDR3 is built from 17 residues. The CDR3 nucleotides read TGTGCCAGCAGCACTAGGACTAGCGGGAAGAACACCGGGGAGCTGTTTTTT. Encoded protein: CASSTRTSGKNTGELFF.

The chain couples TRBV19 to TRBJ2-5; TRBD2 aligns across 8 bases. This CDR3 is built from 14 residues. Trimming took 3 bases from V and 4 from J; bases not matched to a gene: 4. Germline assignment: CDR1 LNHDA and CDR2 SQIVND (reference sequence). CDR3 DNA sequence: TGTGCCAGTAGTATTAAAGCGGGAGCAGAGACCCAGTACTTC. It yields the protein CASSIKAGAETQYF.

This clonotype was counted at least ten times. J is TRBJ2-1 and V is TRBV20-1, with D hard to call. V was clipped by 2 bases and J by 7 bases, with 6 bases between them. CDR3 size: 11 residues. Per germline, CDR1 DFQATT and CDR2 SNEGSKA (reference sequence). CDR3 amino acids: CSARWLNEQFF. The CDR3 DNA reads TGCAGTGCTAGATGGCTGAATGAGCAGTTCTTC.

This clonotype has a handful of counts. The chain is built from TRBV28 and TRBJ2-7; 7 bases align to TRBD2. Per the germline V gene, CDR1 is MDHEN and CDR2 is SYDVKM. Losses at the gene ends were 4 bases for V and 4 bases for J; bases not matched to a gene: 4. CDR3 length: 13 amino acids. The chain's CDR3 is CASSWGGGYEQYF. The DNA for the CDR3 is TGTGCCAGCAGTTGGGGGGGGGGGTACGAGCAGTACTTC.

This clonotype was seen a few times. The chain links TRBV7-2 to TRBJ2-1; D not certain. The CDR3 consists of 14 residues. From germline, CDR1 is SGHTA and CDR2 FQGNSA. Trimming left V 5 bases short and J 8 bases short, with 16 bases between. The CDR3 here is CASSPAPSPHEQFF. CDR3 DNA sequence: TGTGCCAGCAGCCCCGCTCCTAGTCCCCATGAGCAGTTCTTC. Looking up the rest from reference TRBV7-2 and TRBJ2-1 gives the full variable domain: GAGVSQSPSNKVTEKGKDVELRCDPISGHTALYWYRQSLGQGLEFLIYFQGNSAPDKSGLPSDRFSAERTGGSVSTLTIQRTQQEDSAVYLCASSPAPSPHEQFFGPGTRLTVL.

This clonotype was seen more than once but under ten times. The chain employs TRBV6-2 or TRBV6-3 and TRBJ2-4; 10 nucleotides align to TRBD2. V shed 0 bases and J 3 bases; nucleotides not matched to a gene: 5. From germline, CDR1 is MNHEY and CDR2 SVGEGT. The CDR3 covers 17 residues. The CDR3 coding sequence is TGTGCCAGCAGTTACTCGATAGCGGGAGGTGTCAAAAACATTCAGTACTTC. It specifies CASSYSIAGGVKNIQYF.

There are many counts of this clonotype. This chain connects TRBV2 to TRBJ2-7; a weak D match, TRBD1 (5 bases). CDR3 length: 12 residues. The germline CDR1 and CDR2 sequences are SNHLY and FYNNEI. V was pared by 6 bases and J by 3 bases, with 9 bases between. The CDR3 DNA reads as TGTGCCAGCAGGTCCAGGGTCTACGAGCAGTACTTC. Its translation: CASRSRVYEQYF.

The J gene is TRBJ2-3, the V gene TRBV9, with no clear D. CDR3 length: 13 amino acids. CDR1 SGDLS and CDR2 YYNGEE come from the germline V gene. Between the trimmed V and J ends, which lost 3 bases and 2 bases, there was a span of 7 bases. DNA for the CDR3: TGTGCCAGCAGCGCAACATTCACAGATACGCAGTATTTT. This translates into CASSATFTDTQYF.

The genes are TRBV4-2 and TRBJ2-1; 8 bases map to TRBD1. From germline, CDR1 is LGHNA and CDR2 YNFKEQ. V shed 3 bases and J 8 bases; nucleotides not matched to a gene: 12. This CDR3 has 16 amino acids. The CDR3 region is CASSQAGGLFVHEQFF. CDR3 nucleotides: TGTGCCAGCAGCCAGGCAGGGGGCCTTTTCGTCCATGAGCAGTTCTTC.